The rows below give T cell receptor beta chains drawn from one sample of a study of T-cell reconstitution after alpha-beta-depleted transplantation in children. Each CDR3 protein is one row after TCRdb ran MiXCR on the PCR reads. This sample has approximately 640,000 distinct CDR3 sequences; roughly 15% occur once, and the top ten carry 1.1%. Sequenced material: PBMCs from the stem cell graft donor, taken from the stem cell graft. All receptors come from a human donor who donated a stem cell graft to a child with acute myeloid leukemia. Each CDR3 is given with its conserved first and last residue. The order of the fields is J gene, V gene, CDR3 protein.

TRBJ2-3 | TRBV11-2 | CASSTRGWGLSGADTQYF
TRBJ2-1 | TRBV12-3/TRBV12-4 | CASGGPAGGGEQFF
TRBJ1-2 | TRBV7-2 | CASSLWANYGYTF
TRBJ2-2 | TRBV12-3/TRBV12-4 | CASRRTGDLTGELFF
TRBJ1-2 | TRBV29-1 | CSVEGGPGGGGDYGYTF
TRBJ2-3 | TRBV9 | CASSALPVTSTDTQYF
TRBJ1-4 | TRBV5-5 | CASSLDLGGEKLFF
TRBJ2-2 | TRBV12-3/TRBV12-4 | CASSRGQGAFGELFF
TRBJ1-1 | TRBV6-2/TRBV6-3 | CASSYTGRKNTEAFF
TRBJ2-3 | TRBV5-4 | CASSGPTSGGAEVSDTQYF
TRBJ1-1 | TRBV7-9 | CASRTAGTEAFF
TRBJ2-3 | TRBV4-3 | CASSYTRGAGDSTDTQYF
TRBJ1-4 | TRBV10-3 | CAISETGATEHKLFF
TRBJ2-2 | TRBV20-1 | CSARGDRRAGELFF
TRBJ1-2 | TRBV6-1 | CASSPHGLRRVPNYGYTF
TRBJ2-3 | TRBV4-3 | CASSLTSPRGADTQYF
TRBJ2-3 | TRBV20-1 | CSARWPPGQYF
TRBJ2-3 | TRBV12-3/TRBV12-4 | CASYLGPSTDTQYF
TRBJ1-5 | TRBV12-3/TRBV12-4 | CASSLGTGVDQPQHF
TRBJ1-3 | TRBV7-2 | CASSLGPGQSSGNTIYF
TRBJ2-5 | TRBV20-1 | CSARGEETQYF
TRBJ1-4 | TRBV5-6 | CASSFYRGLEKLFF
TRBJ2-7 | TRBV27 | CASRALGPGGEQYF
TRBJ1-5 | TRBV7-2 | CASGQGGQPQHF
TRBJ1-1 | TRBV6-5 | CASSYSRGYTEAFF
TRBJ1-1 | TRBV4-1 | CASSQFRDLGSEAFF
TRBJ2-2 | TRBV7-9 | CASSREGGELFF
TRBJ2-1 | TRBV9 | CASSVVRAPYNEQFF
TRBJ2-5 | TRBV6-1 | CASSTRGWQGSETQYF
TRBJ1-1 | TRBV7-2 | CASSSTGMGAFF
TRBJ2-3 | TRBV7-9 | CASSHRSGTGGLNTQYF
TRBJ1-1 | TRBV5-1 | CASSLDRGSQAFF
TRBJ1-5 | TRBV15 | CATSRDPAGLNQPQHF
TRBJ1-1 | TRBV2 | CASSDGLGTEAFF
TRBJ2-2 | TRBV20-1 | CSARPRGRGPTYNTGELFF
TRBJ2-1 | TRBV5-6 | CASRSGTGTNEQFF
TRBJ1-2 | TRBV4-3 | CASSRGPGGYTF
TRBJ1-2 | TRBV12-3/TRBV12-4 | CASSLTLTPANYGYTF
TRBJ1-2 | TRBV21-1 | CASSTRADREYGYTF
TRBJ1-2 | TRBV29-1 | CSVVQGATNYGYTF
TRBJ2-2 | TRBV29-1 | CSAFGQGRDTGELFF
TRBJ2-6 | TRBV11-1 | CASSFTGTARSAGANVLTF
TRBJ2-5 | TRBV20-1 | CSAPTEFQETQYF
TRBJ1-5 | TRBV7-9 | CASSPSGYNQPQHF
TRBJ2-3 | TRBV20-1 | CSAGPGTDTQYF
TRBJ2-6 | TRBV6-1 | CASRVDPGANVLTF
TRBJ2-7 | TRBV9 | CASSALTQGYEQYF
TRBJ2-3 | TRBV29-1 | CSVRPGGNTDTQYF
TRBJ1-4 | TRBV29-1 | CSVWITSNEKLFF
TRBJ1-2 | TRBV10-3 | CATTQGAEGYTF
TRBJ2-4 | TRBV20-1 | CSARDRAAENIQYF
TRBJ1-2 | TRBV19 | CASTYFADSRSYGYTF
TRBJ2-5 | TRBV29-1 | CSVEQGGLFETQYF
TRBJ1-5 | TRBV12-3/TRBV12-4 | CASSLSGKDQPQHF
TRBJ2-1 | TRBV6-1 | CASTPSDRITYNEQFF